This is a list of T cell receptor beta chains from one sample in a study of PD-1 blockade in classical Hodgkin lymphoma. Using immunoSEQ multiplex PCR, the repertoire was profiled, and TCRdb retains in-frame clones only, with some absent. The sample contains 45,000 or so clones, around 70% of which appear only once. Sequencing used peripheral blood mononuclear cells (PBMCs), obtained at baseline. The receptors here all came from a human donor with classical Hodgkin lymphoma. Each CDR3 is given with its conserved first and last residue. D genes are given only for firm matches. Rows give clone size only sometimes, using once, few, many, or a class for an expanded clone.

j_call: TRBJ1-5
v_call: TRBV19
d_call: -
clone_size: once
cdr3_nt: TGTGCCAGTAGTATATTTCCGGAAGCTGATCAGCCCCAGCATTTT
cdr3_aa: CASSIFPEADQPQHF

j_call: TRBJ1-1
v_call: TRBV19
d_call: TRBD1
clone_size: -
cdr3_nt: TGTGCCAGTAGCGGACAGGGGGGATGGACTGAAGCTTTCTTT
cdr3_aa: CASSGQGGWTEAFF

j_call: TRBJ1-4
v_call: TRBV5-1
d_call: -
clone_size: -
cdr3_nt: TGCGCCAGCAGCTTGGAATGGGGGGAACTGTTTTTT
cdr3_aa: CASSLEWGELFF

j_call: TRBJ2-4
v_call: TRBV7-9
d_call: -
clone_size: few
cdr3_nt: TGTGCCAGCAGCCCCGTAAGGCCGGAAGACATTCAGTACTTC
cdr3_aa: CASSPVRPEDIQYF

j_call: TRBJ1-6
v_call: TRBV19
d_call: -
clone_size: once
cdr3_nt: TGTGCCAGTAGTCTAGGTCGCTCCGTCTATAATTCACCCCTCCACTTT
cdr3_aa: CASSLGRSVYNSPLHF

j_call: TRBJ2-5
v_call: TRBV2
d_call: -
clone_size: -
cdr3_nt: TGTGCCAGCAAGGGGCGCGCCTTCAAAGAGACCCAGTACTTC
cdr3_aa: CASKGRAFKETQYF

j_call: TRBJ2-7
v_call: TRBV11-1
d_call: TRBD2
clone_size: few
cdr3_nt: TGTGCCAGCAGCTTAATCGCGGGAGGGCCGGGCGAGCAGTACTTC
cdr3_aa: CASSLIAGGPGEQYF

j_call: TRBJ2-1
v_call: TRBV4-2
d_call: TRBD2
clone_size: -
cdr3_nt: TGTGCCAGCAGCCCCAGACTAGCGGGGGGGACCAATGAGCAGTTCTTC
cdr3_aa: CASSPRLAGGTNEQFF

j_call: TRBJ1-5
v_call: TRBV2
d_call: TRBD1
clone_size: -
cdr3_nt: TGTGGCCCGTGGGACAGGGTATCTCAGCCCCAGCATTTT
cdr3_aa: CGPWDRVSQPQHF

j_call: TRBJ1-5
v_call: TRBV6-5
d_call: -
clone_size: -
cdr3_nt: TGTGCCAGCAGTACCGGCCTAGTCAGCAATCAGCCCCAGCATTTT
cdr3_aa: CASSTGLVSNQPQHF

j_call: TRBJ2-7
v_call: TRBV29-1
d_call: TRBD1
clone_size: -
cdr3_nt: TGCAGCGCGACCGGGACAGGGGGCGATTTTGTCTACGAGCAGTACTTC
cdr3_aa: CSATGTGGDFVYEQYF

j_call: TRBJ1-4
v_call: TRBV9
d_call: -
clone_size: -
cdr3_nt: TGTGCCAGCAGCGTAGATTCAGGTCGTATGGAAAAACTGTTTTTT
cdr3_aa: CASSVDSGRMEKLFF

j_call: TRBJ2-3
v_call: TRBV5-6
d_call: -
clone_size: many
cdr3_nt: TGTGCCAGCAGCTTAAACACAGATACGCAGTATTTT
cdr3_aa: CASSLNTDTQYF

j_call: TRBJ1-5
v_call: TRBV28
d_call: -
clone_size: -
cdr3_nt: TGTGCCAGCAGTTCATATCCCTGGACAGATCAGCCCCAGCATTTT
cdr3_aa: CASSSYPWTDQPQHF

j_call: TRBJ2-5
v_call: TRBV7-9
d_call: -
clone_size: -
cdr3_nt: TGTGCCAGCAGCTTAGAGCAAGAGACCCAGTACTTC
cdr3_aa: CASSLEQETQYF

j_call: TRBJ2-1
v_call: TRBV6-1
d_call: -
clone_size: -
cdr3_nt: TGTGCCAGCAGTGCCTATAATGAGCAGTTCTTC
cdr3_aa: CASSAYNEQFF

j_call: TRBJ1-5
v_call: TRBV6-1
d_call: -
clone_size: -
cdr3_nt: TGTGCCAGCAGTCCGAACCGAAATCAGCCCCAGCATTTT
cdr3_aa: CASSPNRNQPQHF

j_call: TRBJ2-5
v_call: TRBV4-2
d_call: TRBD2
clone_size: -
cdr3_nt: TGTGCCAGCAGCCAAGATAAGCGGGATGAAGAGACCCAGTACTTC
cdr3_aa: CASSQDKRDEETQYF

j_call: TRBJ2-3
v_call: TRBV9
d_call: -
clone_size: few
cdr3_nt: TGTGCCAGCCTTAGGCCACCGACAGGTAGGAGGGACATGGTAGCGCAGTATTTT
cdr3_aa: CASLRPPTGRRDMVAQYF

j_call: TRBJ1-5
v_call: TRBV30
d_call: -
clone_size: -
cdr3_nt: TGTGCCTGGAGTGTACTCGGGATCTATCAGCCCCAGCATTTT
cdr3_aa: CAWSVLGIYQPQHF

j_call: TRBJ1-4
v_call: TRBV5-6
d_call: -
clone_size: -
cdr3_nt: TGTGCCAGCAGCTTGTCGATTAGTGCAACTAATGAAAAACTGTTTTTT
cdr3_aa: CASSLSISATNEKLFF

j_call: TRBJ1-2
v_call: TRBV21-1
d_call: -
clone_size: -
cdr3_nt: TGTGCCAGCAGCGGACGGACAGGGGGTTTCCCCTATGGCTACACCTTC
cdr3_aa: CASSGRTGGFPYGYTF

j_call: TRBJ1-5
v_call: TRBV6-1
d_call: TRBD1
clone_size: -
cdr3_nt: TGTGCCAGCAGACGACAGGGGGGTCAGCCCCAGCATTTT
cdr3_aa: CASRRQGGQPQHF

j_call: TRBJ1-3
v_call: TRBV27
d_call: -
clone_size: -
cdr3_nt: TGTGCCAGCAGTCTCCGCGGAGGAAACACCATATATTTT
cdr3_aa: CASSLRGGNTIYF

j_call: TRBJ2-3
v_call: TRBV2
d_call: TRBD2
clone_size: -
cdr3_nt: TGTGCCAGCAGTCCCCTAGCGGGAGGGATGGATACGCAGTATTTT
cdr3_aa: CASSPLAGGMDTQYF

j_call: TRBJ1-1
v_call: TRBV19
d_call: -
clone_size: -
cdr3_nt: TGTGCCAGTAGTATCGCATCAAGGACTGCTGGATCGGGCACTGAAGCTTTCTTT
cdr3_aa: CASSIASRTAGSGTEAFF

j_call: TRBJ1-4
v_call: TRBV5-1
d_call: -
clone_size: -
cdr3_nt: TGCGCCAGCAGCTTCCAGGGGAGAACCGAAAAACTGTTTTTT
cdr3_aa: CASSFQGRTEKLFF

j_call: TRBJ1-4
v_call: TRBV7-2
d_call: TRBD1
clone_size: few
cdr3_nt: TGTGCCAGCAGCTTATCTCGGGCAGGGGGCAATGAAAAACTGTTTTTT
cdr3_aa: CASSLSRAGGNEKLFF

j_call: TRBJ2-1
v_call: TRBV5-1
d_call: -
clone_size: few
cdr3_nt: TGCGCCAGCAGCTTAAACGCAATCTACAATGAGCAGTTCTTC
cdr3_aa: CASSLNAIYNEQFF

j_call: TRBJ2-1
v_call: TRBV7-9
d_call: -
clone_size: -
cdr3_nt: TGTGCCAGCAGCTCCTGGAAAAGCTCCTACAATGAGCAGTTCTTC
cdr3_aa: CASSSWKSSYNEQFF

j_call: TRBJ1-5
v_call: TRBV19
d_call: TRBD1
clone_size: -
cdr3_nt: TGTGCCAGTAGTATGATGGGAACAGGGGCCGGTCAGCCCCAGCATTTT
cdr3_aa: CASSMMGTGAGQPQHF

j_call: TRBJ1-3
v_call: TRBV9
d_call: -
clone_size: -
cdr3_nt: TGTGCCAGCAGCGTGGGCTCTGGAAACACCATATATTTT
cdr3_aa: CASSVGSGNTIYF

j_call: TRBJ2-7
v_call: TRBV9
d_call: -
clone_size: -
cdr3_nt: TGTGCCAGCAGCAGGGACGGAGTCTCCTACGAGCAGTACTTC
cdr3_aa: CASSRDGVSYEQYF

j_call: TRBJ1-1
v_call: TRBV6-5
d_call: -
clone_size: -
cdr3_nt: TGTGCCAGCAGTTACTCTTCACAGTACAGTGAAGCTTTCTTT
cdr3_aa: CASSYSSQYSEAFF

j_call: TRBJ2-3
v_call: TRBV5-4
d_call: TRBD1
clone_size: -
cdr3_nt: TGTGCCAGCAGCTCGCCTGAACAGGGGATAGTGGATACGCAGTATTTT
cdr3_aa: CASSSPEQGIVDTQYF

j_call: TRBJ2-7
v_call: TRBV4-1
d_call: TRBD1
clone_size: -
cdr3_nt: TGCGCCAGCAGCCCCACAGGGGCAGCCTCATACGAGCAGTACTTC
cdr3_aa: CASSPTGAASYEQYF

j_call: TRBJ2-5
v_call: TRBV7-2
d_call: -
clone_size: once
cdr3_nt: TGTGCCAGCAGCCCGGGCCTTACCCAGTACTTC
cdr3_aa: CASSPGLTQYF

j_call: TRBJ2-1
v_call: TRBV20-1
d_call: -
clone_size: -
cdr3_nt: TGCAGTGCTAGGGAGTACAATGAGCAGTTCTTC
cdr3_aa: CSAREYNEQFF

j_call: TRBJ2-7
v_call: TRBV2
d_call: -
clone_size: -
cdr3_nt: TGTGCCAGCAGTAACCCCGTAAACGAGCAGTACTTC
cdr3_aa: CASSNPVNEQYF

j_call: TRBJ1-2
v_call: TRBV28
d_call: -
clone_size: -
cdr3_nt: TGTGCCAGCAGTTCGGGGGGTCGGAACGGCTACACCTTC
cdr3_aa: CASSSGGRNGYTF

j_call: TRBJ2-5
v_call: TRBV18
d_call: -
clone_size: once
cdr3_nt: TGTGCCAACTCTAGGTCGGCGAAAGAGACCCAGTACTTC
cdr3_aa: CANSRSAKETQYF

j_call: TRBJ1-1
v_call: TRBV18
d_call: -
clone_size: few
cdr3_nt: TGTGCCAGCTCACCACCCCCCGGACGTTTGAACACTGAAGCTTTCTTT
cdr3_aa: CASSPPPGRLNTEAFF

j_call: TRBJ2-5
v_call: TRBV25-1
d_call: -
clone_size: -
cdr3_nt: TGTGCCACTTCTCGATGGGAGACCCAGTACTTC
cdr3_aa: CATSRWETQYF

j_call: TRBJ1-2
v_call: TRBV7-2
d_call: -
clone_size: -
cdr3_nt: TGTGCCAGCAGCTTAGCGCGTATGGATGGCTACACCTTC
cdr3_aa: CASSLARMDGYTF

j_call: TRBJ2-1
v_call: TRBV5-4
d_call: TRBD2
clone_size: -
cdr3_nt: TGTGCCAGCAGCTTGGCGGTATGGACTAGCGGGAGGAATGAGCAGTTCTTC
cdr3_aa: CASSLAVWTSGRNEQFF

j_call: TRBJ1-1
v_call: TRBV6-5
d_call: -
clone_size: -
cdr3_nt: TGTGCCAGCAGTTATAAAGGAGTTGCTTTCTTT
cdr3_aa: CASSYKGVAFF